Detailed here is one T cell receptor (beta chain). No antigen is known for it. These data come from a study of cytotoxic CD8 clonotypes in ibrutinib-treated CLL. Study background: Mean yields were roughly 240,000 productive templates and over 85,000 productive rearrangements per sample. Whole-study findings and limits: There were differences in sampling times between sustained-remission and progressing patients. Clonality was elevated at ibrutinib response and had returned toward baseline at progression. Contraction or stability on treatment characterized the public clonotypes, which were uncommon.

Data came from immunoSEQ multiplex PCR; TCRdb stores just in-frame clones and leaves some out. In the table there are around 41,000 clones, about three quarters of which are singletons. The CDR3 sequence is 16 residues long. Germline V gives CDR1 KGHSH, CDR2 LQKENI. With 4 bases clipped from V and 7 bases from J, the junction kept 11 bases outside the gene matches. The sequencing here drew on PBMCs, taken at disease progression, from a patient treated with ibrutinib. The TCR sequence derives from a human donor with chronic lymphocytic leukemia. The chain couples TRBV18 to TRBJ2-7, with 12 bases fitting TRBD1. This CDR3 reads CASSLRPGQGAGEQYF. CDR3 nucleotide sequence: TGTGCCAGCTCACTTCGTCCGGGACAGGGGGCCGGTGAGCAGTACTTC.